One T cell receptor beta chain is described in this entry. The data were taken from a study of cytomegalovirus exposure and HLA in healthy donors. Germline CDR1 is MNHEY and CDR2 is SMNVEV (reference sequence). The CDR3 length is 15 residues. V lost 2 bases, J lost 0 bases, and 4 bases stayed unmatched. PCR involved 60 Vbeta and 13 Jbeta primers. Measured with immunoSEQ multiplex PCR; TCRdb has only the in-frame clones, and not every one. The sample has a few hundred thousand clones, more than 60% seen once; the top ten hold 15% to 19%. The chain joins TRBV27 to TRBJ2-7; 7 bases fit TRBD2. The sample consisted of PBMCs. The clonotype was recovered from a man aged 35-49 years in good health and CMV-seronegative. The CDR3 is CASSLAGVSSYEQYF. The DNA of the CDR3 is TGTGCCAGCAGTTTAGCGGGAGTAAGCTCCTACGAGCAGTACTTC.